The 13 T cell receptor beta chains below all came from one sample that was sequenced in a study of cytomegalovirus exposure and HLA in healthy donors (dated by TCRdb to between 2016 and 2019). Receptors were amplified or captured by the immunoSEQ multiplex PCR assay. A mixture of 60 forward primers for TCR Vbeta segments and 13 reverse primers for TCR Jbeta segments was used in the multiplex PCR. TCRdb re-hosts the immuneACCESS table, in-frame sequences only. Its copies lack some clones; in the studies checked, an unresolved V gene accounts for under half of them, and the cause for the rest is not known. The sample's clone listing holds some 110,000 clones. Jointly, the top ten make up about 4% of the sample. The sequenced material came from PBMCs. The source of these receptors is a man aged 25 to 40 in good health and CMV-seronegative.

The rearrangement uses TRBV5-1 and TRBJ1-6; D call uncertain. Germline CDR1 and CDR2: SGHRS and YFSETQ. V was cut by 4 bases and J by 9 bases, with 14 bases left in between. This CDR3 is 14 amino acids long. CDR3 loop: CASSARTGGSPLHF. In nucleotides, the CDR3 is TGCGCCAGCAGCGCAAGGACCGGAGGTTCACCCCTCCACTTT.

The chain links TRBV5-1 to TRBJ2-7; D is uncertain. The V gene lost 8 bases and the J gene lost 2 bases, with 17 bases spanning the gap. CDR3 length equals 14 residues. CDR1 and CDR2 from the germline V gene are SGHRS and YFSETQ. CDR3 amino acids: CASCLERGPYEQYF. The CDR3 DNA follows: TGCGCCAGTTGTCTCGAGCGAGGTCCCTACGAGCAGTACTTC.

The rearrangement links TRBV5-4 to TRBJ2-5, with TRBD1 matching over 8 bases. Losses at the gene ends were 2 bases for V and 3 bases for J; bases not matched to a gene: 6. The germline CDR1 and CDR2 sequences are SGHNT and YYREEE (reference sequence). This CDR3 region has 15 residues. CDR3 nucleotides: TGTGCCAGCAGCTTTCAGTCAGGGGGCGAAGAGACCCAGTACTTC. It specifies CASSFQSGGEETQYF.

This chain connects TRBV10-3 to TRBJ2-5, with a possible D match to TRBD1 (6 bases). V was cut by 2 bases and J by 5 bases, with 12 bases left in between. CDR1 and CDR2 (germline): ENHRY, SYGVKD. The CDR3 consists of 14 residues. CDR3 coding DNA: TGTGCCATCAGTGAGCATGGGGGCTTGGAGACCCAGTACTTC. Translation gives CAISEHGGLETQYF.

The chain joins TRBV6-1 to TRBJ1-2; D uncertain. The CDR3 spans 15 residues. Germline loops: CDR1 MNHNS, CDR2 SASEGT. V lost 10 bases, J lost 5 bases, and 23 bases lay in between. CDR3 sequence (DNA): TGTGCCATCAGGATGACCATAGGAGGGAAATATGGCTACACCTTC. This translates into CAIRMTIGGKYGYTF.

This chain links TRBV5-6 with TRBJ2-2, with 10 positions matching TRBD1. The CDR3 runs to 17 residues. The trim removed 5 bases at V and 5 bases at J, leaving 12 bases unmatched. Germline V lookup: CDR1 SGHDT, CDR2 YYEEEE. CDR3 nucleotides: TGTGCCAGCAGTTCCATAGGACAGGGGGTGAGAACCGGGGAGCTGTTTTTT. Its translation: CASSSIGQGVRTGELFF.

This chain links TRBV7-9 with TRBJ2-5; D possibly corresponds to TRBD2 (5 bases). Germline assignment: CDR1 SEHNR and CDR2 FQNEAQ (reference sequence). V was clipped by 5 bases and J by 6 bases, with 16 bases between them. The CDR3 length is 14 residues. In DNA form, the CDR3 reads TGTGCCAGCAGCCCCCGGGCCCGGGAAAAGACCCAGTACTTC. Encoded protein: CASSPRAREKTQYF.

The chain carries TRBV2 and TRBJ1-3; perhaps TRBD1 as D (5 bases). This CDR3 comprises 14 residues. The V gene's germline CDR1 is SNHLY and CDR2 FYNNEI. V lost 4 bases, J lost 3 bases, and 10 bases lay in between. CDR3 sequence (DNA): TGTGCCAGCAGTGTCGACAGTTATGGAAACACCATATATTTT. Amino acids: CASSVDSYGNTIYF.

Details on this clone: The sample contains more than one DNA sequence encoding this CDR3. This chain joins TRBV10-3 and TRBJ2-2; the D gene is possibly TRBD1 (5 bases). V was clipped by 3 bases and J by 6 bases, with 14 bases between them. The length of the CDR3 is 15 residues. Germline CDR1 is ENHRY and CDR2 is SYGVKD. The CDR3 is CAISDSGKVSGELFF. The CDR3 DNA reads TGTGCCATCAGTGACTCAGGGAAAGTTTCCGGGGAGCTGTTTTTT.

V usage is TRBV5-5 and J usage is TRBJ1-2; perhaps TRBD1 as D (6 bases). The germline V and J ends were trimmed by 2 bases and 4 bases, with 24 bases remaining between them. Germline-derived CDR1 and CDR2 are SGHKS and YYEKEE (reference sequence). The CDR3 is 18 amino acids. In DNA form, the CDR3 reads TGTGCCAGCAGCTTCCGAGGGGGAGTCCCTCTATATCTCTATGGCTACACCTTC. As protein: CASSFRGGVPLYLYGYTF.

The chain joins TRBV5-6 to TRBJ1-5; no clear D gene. The CDR3 spans 16 residues. Trimming shortened V by 0 bases and J by 7 bases, and 17 bases separated the two germline ends. Germline V CDR1 and CDR2: SGHDT, YYEEEE. The CDR3 nucleotides are TGTGCCAGCAGCTTGGCGGCGGCTAAGCTCGGGCAGCCCCAGCATTTT. Its translation is CASSLAAAKLGQPQHF.

This rearrangement joins TRBV25-1 to TRBJ1-1, with 10 bases aligning to TRBD1. Per the germline V gene, CDR1 is MGHDK and CDR2 is SYGVNS. This CDR3 has 13 residues. V dropped 4 bases and J dropped 7; count of bases not matched to a gene: 3. CDR3 DNA sequence: TGTGCCAGCAGTGCCGGGACAGGGGTTGAAGCTTTCTTT. Residues: CASSAGTGVEAFF.

The chain is built from TRBV6-6 and TRBJ2-3; 7 bases line up with TRBD1. Per germline, CDR1 MNHNY and CDR2 SVGAGI (reference sequence). Trimming took 0 bases from V and 5 from J; bases not matched to a gene: 8. CDR3 length: 16 residues. CDR3 sequence reads: CASSYSRTTGRDTQYF. The CDR3 DNA reads as TGTGCCAGCAGTTACTCGCGAACGACAGGGCGAGATACGCAGTATTTT.